The 20 T cell receptor beta chains given below trace back to one sample, sequenced in a study of blood T cell repertoires in COVID-19. Here immunoSEQ multiplex PCR was the method, and the copy in TCRdb shows in-frame clones only, minus some. Altogether around 300,000 clones are present, 86% being singletons, with the ten largest covering roughly 3%. Sample: PBMCs or T cells enriched from blood (not recorded which). The source is a woman between 18 and 29 years old who had recovered from COVID-19.

J is TRBJ2-3 and V is TRBV24-1; maybe TRBD2 (5 bases). Deletions cut 7 bases from V and 8 bases from J, with 15 bases between. Germline CDR1 is KGHDR and CDR2 is SFDVKD. This CDR3 has 13 residues. The CDR3 is CATREGSGSTQYF. The DNA of the CDR3 is TGTGCCACCAGGGAAGGATCGGGGAGTACGCAGTATTTT.

The chain combines TRBV30 with TRBJ1-2; 7 bases map to TRBD1. This CDR3 has 14 residues. In germline, CDR1 is GTSNPN, CDR2 SVGIG (reference sequence). V was clipped by 5 bases and J by 4 bases; unmatched bases: 10. The CDR3 DNA is TGTGCCTGGGGAGGGAACAGGGGAAGCTATGGCTACACCTTC. It is translated as CAWGGNRGSYGYTF.

This clone appeared a single time. The V call is TRBV7-8, the J call TRBJ1-5; weak D call: TRBD1 (6 bases). V shed 4 bases and J shed 7 bases, with 11 bases lying between them. This CDR3 spans 13 amino acids. CDR1 and CDR2 from the germline V gene are SGHVS and FQNEAQ. The CDR3 protein is CASSSNRVQPQHF. The CDR3 DNA follows: TGTGCCAGCAGCTCAAACAGGGTCCAGCCCCAGCATTTT.

On this clone itself: At one boundary the junction diverges from the germline segment, which might be a read error. The V call is TRBV27, the J call TRBJ1-5; D gene uncertain. The CDR3 covers 14 residues. CDR1 is MNHEY and CDR2 is SMNVEV in the germline V gene (reference sequence). The CDR3 sequence is CASGFSPSNQPQHF. The CDR3 DNA follows: TGTGCCAGCGGTTTTAGCCCTAGCAATCAGCCCCAGCATTTT.

The chain links TRBV18 to TRBJ1-2; 7 bases are a match to TRBD1. Germline values: CDR1 KGHSH, CDR2 LQKENI. With 6 bases clipped from V and 8 bases from J, the junction kept 12 bases outside the gene matches. The CDR3 contains 14 residues. CDR3 amino acids: CASSRITDRAGYTF. The CDR3 region has the DNA TGTGCCAGCTCGAGAATAACTGACAGGGCCGGCTACACCTTC.

This chain links TRBV27 with TRBJ1-5; D might be TRBD1 (6 bases). The germline V and J ends were trimmed by 5 bases and 3 bases, with 14 bases remaining between them. This CDR3 region has 15 residues. CDR1 is MNHEY and CDR2 is SMNVEV in the germline V gene (reference sequence). The CDR3 bases are TGTGCCAGCAGTCCAACACAGGGTCTCAATCAGCCCCAGCATTTT. This sequence encodes CASSPTQGLNQPQHF.

This chain joins TRBV9 and TRBJ2-5; 8 positions match TRBD2. CDR3 length: 17 residues. With V trimmed by 0 bases and J by 5 bases, 12 bases remained unmatched. The V gene's germline CDR1 is SGDLS and CDR2 YYNGEE. CDR3 in DNA: TGTGCCAGCAGCGTAGAAAGCGGGGGCCCCAAGTGGGAGACCCAGTACTTC. Translated: CASSVESGGPKWETQYF.

This clone was recorded only once. The chain recombines TRBV5-1 with TRBJ2-3, with a tentative D call TRBD1 (6 bases). Germline loops: CDR1 SGHRS, CDR2 YFSETQ. There are 14 residues in the CDR3. V was trimmed by 9 bases and J by 4 bases, leaving 18 bases between them. The CDR3, as DNA: TGCGCCACCCGGACAGACAATGACGCAGATACGCAGTATTTT. This codes for CATRTDNDADTQYF.

This rearrangement joins TRBV30 to TRBJ1-4; D uncertain. Germline assignment: CDR1 GTSNPN and CDR2 SVGIG (reference sequence). The CDR3 is 16 amino acids. Trimming removed 0 bases from V and 4 bases from J, with 15 bases in between. CDR3 coding DNA: TGTGCCTGGAGTGTAGGAGAGCGGTCCTTTAATGAAAAACTGTTTTTT. The encoded protein is CAWSVGERSFNEKLFF.

This chain joins TRBV28 and TRBJ2-1; D is unclear. Trimming took off 5 bases at V and 5 bases at J, with 4 bases between the two ends. Germline CDR1 reads MDHEN; CDR2 reads SYDVKM. CDR3 length: 11 residues. CDR3 residues: CASSLDNEQFF. The CDR3 nucleotides read TGTGCCAGCAGTCTTGACAATGAGCAGTTCTTC.

The chain employs TRBV7-8 and TRBJ2-2, with 8 bases fitting TRBD1. The CDR3 extends over 16 amino acids. From germline, CDR1 is SGHVS and CDR2 FQNEAQ. The trim removed 5 bases at V and 4 bases at J, leaving 9 bases unmatched. The chain's CDR3 is CASSEDRVLSTGELFF. CDR3 coding DNA: TGTGCCAGCAGCGAGGACAGGGTCTTGAGCACCGGGGAGCTGTTTTTT.

This clone appeared a single time. J is TRBJ2-7 and V is TRBV12-3 or TRBV12-4; tentative D call: TRBD1 (5 bases). Trimming stripped 8 bases from V and 0 bases from J, with 11 bases between. The CDR3 covers 13 residues. CDR3 nucleotides: TGTGCCAGCGGGGAACAGGTCTCCTACGAGCAGTACTTC. The encoded protein is CASGEQVSYEQYF.

The rearrangement joins TRBV9 to TRBJ2-7; TRBD1 matches at 7 bases. Germline values: CDR1 SGDLS, CDR2 YYNGEE. Trimming removed 0 bases from V and 4 bases from J; junction bases left unmatched: 4. This CDR3 has 14 amino acids. The CDR3 sequence: CASSVEGRGYEQYF. DNA for the CDR3: TGTGCCAGCAGCGTAGAGGGCAGGGGGTACGAGCAGTACTTC.

This clone appeared a single time. V gene TRBV27 combines with J gene TRBJ1-3; D is unresolved. The CDR3 is 15 amino acids. V was trimmed by 2 bases and J by 0 bases, leaving 8 bases between them. The germline CDR1 and CDR2 sequences are MNHEY and SMNVEV (reference sequence). CDR3 loop: CASSLAWSSGNTIYF. The CDR3 coding sequence is TGTGCCAGCAGTTTAGCCTGGAGCTCTGGAAACACCATATATTTT.

This clone showed up just once. CDR3 in DNA: TGTGCCAGTAGTATGGGGACAGGGCTCATGAACACTGAAGCTTTCTTT. It translates to CASSMGTGLMNTEAFF. The rearrangement uses TRBV19 and TRBJ1-1; 9 bases are shared with TRBD1. V was pared by 3 bases and J by 0 bases, with 5 bases of the junction left unmatched. The germline gives CDR1 LNHDA, CDR2 SQIVND (reference sequence). CDR3 length: 16 residues.

The gene calls are TRBV24-1 and TRBJ2-5; 7 bases match TRBD1. Germline assignment: CDR1 KGHDR and CDR2 SFDVKD. With V trimmed by 1 base and J by 0 bases, 4 bases remained unmatched. The CDR3 is made up of 16 amino acids. The CDR3 DNA is TGTGCCACCAGTGATTTAACGACAGGGCACCAAGAGACCCAGTACTTC. It translates to CATSDLTTGHQETQYF.

This sequence joins TRBV5-1 and TRBJ2-7; TRBD1 agrees at 9 bases. CDR3 length: 16 residues. Germline trimming cut 2 bases from V and 5 bases from J; bases unmatched to any gene: 11. Germline loops: CDR1 SGHRS, CDR2 YFSETQ. The CDR3 DNA follows: TGCGCCAGCAGCTTATCGCCGGGACAGGGTTTCGACGAGCAGTACTTC. Its protein is CASSLSPGQGFDEQYF.

The chain recombines TRBV24-1 with TRBJ1-2; no clear D. V was pared by 5 bases and J by 3 bases, with 9 bases between. Germline V gives CDR1 KGHDR, CDR2 SFDVKD. The CDR3 is made up of 13 amino acids. The CDR3 reads CATSGHLHYGYTF. CDR3 coding DNA: TGTGCCACCAGTGGTCACTTACACTATGGCTACACCTTC.

For this clone: The same CDR3 arises from other DNA sequences in this sample as well. The J gene is TRBJ2-7, the V gene TRBV7-9; D uncertain. The germline V and J ends were trimmed by 5 bases and 1 base, with 3 bases remaining between them. The CDR3 totals 11 residues. Germline V gives CDR1 SEHNR, CDR2 FQNEAQ (reference sequence). CDR3 in amino acids: CASSLSYEQYF. Written as DNA, the CDR3 is TGTGCCAGCAGCCTATCCTACGAGCAGTACTTC. The full variable domain, its missing parts supplied by reference TRBV7-9 and TRBJ2-7, is DTGVSQNPRHKITKRGQNVTFRCDPISEHNRLYWYRQTLGQGPEFLTYFQNEAQLEKSRLLSDRFSAERPKGSFSTLEIQRTEQGDSAMYLCASSLSYEQYFGPGTRLTVT.

This clone was seen just once. This chain uses TRBV6-2 or TRBV6-3 with TRBJ1-2; 8 bases are a match to TRBD1. CDR1 and CDR2 (germline): MNHEY, SVGEGT. Trimming removed 6 bases from V and 4 bases from J; junction bases left unmatched: 13. The CDR3 has 16 amino acids. In DNA, the CDR3 is TGTGCCAGCAGCACTCCCTGGCAGGGGGCTGGCTATGGCTACACCTTC. Residues: CASSTPWQGAGYGYTF.